Below, 20 T cell receptor beta chains from the same sample are listed, as sequenced in a study of T-cell memory formation after mild COVID-19. MiXCR, applied by TCRdb to the 5' RACE reads, yields one record per CDR3 protein. The table has more than 300,000 distinct CDR3 sequences, roughly 13% seen once. The specimen was PBMCs or a T cell subset sorted from them (not recorded which). The receptor source for this set is a man younger than 30 who had mild COVID-19 (a few samples of this study predate the infection). Cell type and time point are not known.

The CDR3 sequence: CASSYSSGHHGENYGYTF. CDR3 nucleotide sequence: TGTGCCAGCAGTTACTCTTCGGGACACCACGGCGAGAACTATGGCTACACCTTC. The genes are TRBV6-6 and TRBJ1-2; D might be TRBD1 (6 bases). Trimming took off 0 bases at V and 2 bases at J, with 19 bases between the two ends. Germline lookup yields CDR1 MNHNY and CDR2 SVGAGI (reference sequence). The CDR3 totals 18 residues.

The chain has TRBV24-1 and TRBJ2-1; a weak D match, TRBD1 (6 bases). From germline, CDR1 is KGHDR and CDR2 SFDVKD. The V and J ends lost 6 bases and 11 bases respectively, with 13 bases between them. This CDR3 has 12 amino acids. The CDR3 bases are TGTGCCACCAGTCCCATTGGACAGCAGCAGTTCTTC. This sequence encodes CATSPIGQQQFF.

The sample holds many counts of this clonotype. The rearrangement links TRBV7-8 to TRBJ2-3, with TRBD2 matching 7 bases. This CDR3 spans 15 amino acids. Per the germline V gene, CDR1 is SGHVS and CDR2 is FQNEAQ. With 1 base clipped from V and 14 bases from J, the junction kept 15 bases outside the gene matches. DNA of the CDR3: TGTGCCAGCAGCTTAGAGGTCGAGGGACTACCCCTGCTGTATTTT. Translating gives CASSLEVEGLPLLYF.

This clonotype was picked up a small number of times. V usage is TRBV7-3 and J usage is TRBJ1-1, with TRBD1 matching over 7 bases. The CDR3 runs 14 residues. J was trimmed by 1 base and V by 6 bases; bases with no gene match: 5. Per germline, CDR1 SGHTA and CDR2 FQGTGA. The CDR3 spells CASSLTGTNTEAFF. DNA of the CDR3: TGTGCCAGCAGTTTGACAGGGACGAACACTGAAGCTTTCTTT. Full variable domain (outside the CDR3, taken from reference TRBV7-3 and TRBJ1-1): GAGVSQTPSNKVTEKGKYVELRCDPISGHTALYWYRQSLGQGPEFLIYFQGTGAADDSGLPNDRFFAVRPEGSVSTLKIQRTERGDSAVYLCASSLTGTNTEAFFGQGTRLTVV.

The V and J genes are TRBV12-3 or TRBV12-4 and TRBJ2-7; TRBD1 aligns across 7 bases. The V segment lost 4 bases and the J segment 3 bases; nucleotides outside the gene matches: 9. The CDR3 covers 15 residues. CDR3 coding DNA: TGTGCCAGCAGTTATGGACAGGTCCCCCTCTACGAGCAGTACGTC. Protein: CASSYGQVPLYEQYV.

This chain connects TRBV6-6 to TRBJ1-1; the D gene is possibly TRBD1 (5 bases). V lost 2 bases to trimming and J lost 7 bases, with 14 bases between them. Germline CDR1 is MNHNY and CDR2 is SVGAGI (reference sequence). This CDR3 region has 14 residues. The CDR3 loop is CASSYLRDGSEAFF. Here the CDR3 DNA reads TGTGCCAGCAGTTACCTCCGGGACGGGAGTGAAGCTTTCTTT.

The V call is TRBV5-1, the J call TRBJ2-4; D possibly corresponds to TRBD1 (5 bases). The CDR3 is 13 amino acids. From germline, CDR1 is SGHRS and CDR2 YFSETQ. V lost 1 base to trimming and J lost 5 bases, with 7 bases between them. As DNA, the CDR3 is TGCGCCAGCAGCTTGTCAGGGCAAAACATTCAGTACTTC. Translating it yields CASSLSGQNIQYF.

This clonotype was found a few times. The gene calls are TRBV6-2 or TRBV6-3 and TRBJ1-5; D might be TRBD1 (6 bases). The CDR3 is made up of 15 amino acids. Trimming cost V 4 bases and J 5 bases, with 15 bases left between them. The V gene's germline CDR1 is MNHEY and CDR2 SVGEGT. For the CDR3, the DNA is TGTGCCAGCAGTTTTACAGGGAGTTCCGATCAGCCCCAGCATTTT. Protein product: CASSFTGSSDQPQHF.

V is TRBV4-2 and J is TRBJ2-1, with 10 bases aligning to TRBD2. The CDR3 runs 15 residues. V lost 0 bases and J lost 10; bases outside the gene matches: 6. The germline V gene encodes CDR1 LGHNA and CDR2 YNFKEQ. CDR3 region: CASSQESGTSVEQFF. CDR3 coding DNA: TGTGCCAGCAGCCAAGAGTCCGGGACTAGCGTGGAGCAGTTCTTC.

This clonotype was counted between two and nine times. The V call is TRBV5-1, the J call TRBJ2-3; 10 bases map to TRBD2. V was pared by 2 bases and J by 2 bases, with 5 bases of the junction left unmatched. Per the germline V gene, CDR1 is SGHRS and CDR2 is YFSETQ. The CDR3 has 16 residues. The CDR3 sequence: CASSFWTSGLTDTQYF. CDR3 in DNA: TGCGCCAGCAGCTTCTGGACTAGCGGCCTCACAGATACGCAGTATTTT. The whole variable domain, remainder taken from reference TRBV5-1 and TRBJ2-3, is KAGVTQTPRYLIKTRGQQVTLSCSPISGHRSVSWYQQTPGQGLQFLFEYFSETQRNKGNFPGRFSGRQFSNSRSEMNVSTLELGDSALYLCASSFWTSGLTDTQYFGPGTRLTVL.

The rearrangement joins TRBV7-2 to TRBJ2-1; D gene uncertain. The V gene's germline CDR1 is SGHTA and CDR2 FQGNSA. The CDR3 contains 13 residues. V lost 1 base and J 6 bases, leaving 7 bases between the germline ends. DNA for the CDR3: TGTGCCAGCAGCTTAGGGGCATTCAATGAGCAGTTCTTC. This translates into CASSLGAFNEQFF.

This clonotype was observed a few times. The V gene is TRBV5-6, the J gene TRBJ2-5; 9 nucleotides align to TRBD2. V shed 0 bases and J 2 bases; nucleotides not matched to a gene: 2. The V gene's germline CDR1 is SGHDT and CDR2 YYEEEE. The CDR3 covers 15 residues. For the CDR3, the DNA is TGTGCCAGCAGCTTGGTGGCGGGGGGGCAAGAGACCCAGTACTTC. This translates into CASSLVAGGQETQYF.

This clonotype has only a few counts. This chain links TRBV28 with TRBJ1-2; 9 bases match TRBD1. The CDR3 consists of 12 residues. CDR1 is MDHEN, CDR2 SYDVKM, per germline. V trimming: 8 bases; J trimming: 14 bases; junction bases outside the gene matches: 12. The chain's CDR3 is CASSGQGPRRTF. The DNA of the CDR3 is TGTGCCAGCTCCGGACAGGGGCCGAGGAGGACCTTC.

This clonotype showed up many times. The chain is built from TRBV7-9 and TRBJ2-5, with TRBD2 matching over 7 bases. The J segment lost 4 bases and the V segment lost 1 base, leaving 3 bases of the junction unmatched. This CDR3 region has 14 residues. Germline V gene lookup returns CDR1 SEHNR and CDR2 FQNEAQ (reference sequence). Written as DNA, the CDR3 is TGTGCCAGCAGCTTAGGCTCGGGGGGAGAGACCCAGTACTTC. It codes for CASSLGSGGETQYF.

The gene calls are TRBV6-6 and TRBJ2-5; 7 bases are shared with TRBD2. CDR1 is MNHNY and CDR2 is SVGAGI in the germline V gene (reference sequence). CDR3 length equals 13 residues. V trimming: 10 bases; J trimming: 1 base; junction bases outside the gene matches: 6. The chain's CDR3 is CATLQRGQETQYF. Written as DNA, the CDR3 is TGTGCCACCCTCCAGCGGGGCCAAGAGACCCAGTACTTC.

This clonotype was counted at least ten times. One end of the junction fails to match germline, which may point to a read error. This sequence joins TRBV4-1 and TRBJ2-7; D remains unclear. Germline CDR1 is MGHRA and CDR2 is YSYEKL. CDR3 length equals 14 residues. As DNA, the CDR3 is TGTGCCAGCAGCCAAGTGGAGAGCTCCTACGAGCAGTACTTC. Translating gives CASSQVESSYEQYF.

This clonotype was observed a few times. The chain couples TRBV24-1 to TRBJ2-4, with a possible D match to TRBD2 (6 bases). The CDR3 is made up of 20 amino acids. V lost 3 bases, J lost 3 bases, and 26 bases lay in between. Germline assignment: CDR1 KGHDR and CDR2 SFDVKD. As DNA, the CDR3 is TGTGCCACCAGTGATCCCCCTACCGGGGGAATTATATGGGTCAAAAACATTCAGTACTTC. This gives the protein CATSDPPTGGIIWVKNIQYF.

The chain joins TRBV6-2 or TRBV6-3 to TRBJ2-7; D gene uncertain. The CDR3 spans 14 residues. The V end was cut by 2 bases, the J end by 2 bases, with 10 bases between. From germline, CDR1 is MNHEY and CDR2 SVGEGT. The CDR3 DNA is TGTGCCAGCAGTTACAGTTTGGGGACCTACGAGCAGTACGTC. Translated, it gives CASSYSLGTYEQYV.

V is TRBV29-1 and J is TRBJ2-3; D might be TRBD1 (5 bases). Trimming cost V 1 base and J 4 bases, with 12 bases left between them. From germline, CDR1 is SQVTM and CDR2 ANQGSEA. This CDR3 is 14 amino acids long. Written as DNA, the CDR3 is TGCAGCGTTGAAGGGGGCACTATTCCAGATACGCAGTATTTT. It is translated as CSVEGGTIPDTQYF.

The V call is TRBV6-5, the J call TRBJ1-5; 7 positions agree with TRBD1. Germline lookup yields CDR1 MNHEY and CDR2 SVGAGI. With 8 bases clipped from V and 5 bases from J, the junction kept 12 bases outside the gene matches. The CDR3 covers 15 residues. This chain's CDR3 is CASGRWTGMHQPQHF. In DNA, the CDR3 is TGTGCCAGCGGAAGATGGACAGGAATGCATCAGCCCCAGCATTTT.